A single sample gave rise to the 21 T cell receptor beta chains below, sequenced in a study of early T cells in non-severe SARS-CoV-2 infection. Using its own MiXCR run on the 5' RACE reads, TCRdb lists one record per CDR3 protein. The profile shows approximately 62,000 distinct CDR3 sequences, around 11% of them singletons. The sample was whole blood. These receptors came from an adult who was a healthcare worker with PCR-confirmed SARS-CoV-2 infection or an uninfected control (not recorded which).

The genes are TRBV5-1 and TRBJ2-7; possibly TRBD1 for D (6 bases). The length of the CDR3 is 15 residues. Germline V CDR1 and CDR2: SGHRS, YFSETQ. The V gene lost 5 bases and the J gene lost 0 bases, with 15 bases spanning the gap. CDR3 in amino acids: CASRTGPASSYEQYF. CDR3 bases: TGCGCCAGCAGAACAGGGCCTGCTAGCTCCTACGAGCAGTACTTC.

This clonotype was observed many times. This rearrangement joins TRBV11-2 to TRBJ2-5; either TRBD1 or TRBD2 may supply D (6 bases each). V shed 4 bases and J shed 5 bases, with 17 bases lying between them. Germline lookup yields CDR1 SGHAT and CDR2 FQNNGV. The CDR3 totals 15 residues. The CDR3 bases are TGTGCCAGCAGCTCCCGGAGGGGGGCAGGGGAGACCCAGTACTTC. Translating gives CASSSRRGAGETQYF.

This clonotype was found many times. The genes are TRBV2 and TRBJ2-3; 8 nucleotides match TRBD2. V was clipped by 7 bases and J by 6 bases; unmatched bases: 12. Germline values: CDR1 SNHLY, CDR2 FYNNEI. CDR3 length equals 15 residues. The CDR3 loop reads CASNFLAGHDDTQYF. In DNA form, the CDR3 reads TGTGCCAGCAATTTCCTAGCGGGCCATGATGATACGCAGTATTTT.

This clonotype has just one count. A read error may explain this, as a much larger clone is one base away. The DNA for the CDR3 is TGTGCCAGCAGTTACGAGTCCGGGATATACAATGGGCAGTTCTTC. The encoded protein is CASSYESGIYNGQFF. This chain links TRBV6-6 with TRBJ2-1, with D perhaps matching TRBD2 (5 bases). The CDR3 totals 15 residues. The germline V gene has CDR1 MNHNY and CDR2 SVGAGI (reference sequence).

This clonotype is termed medium-sized (0.01 to 0.1%). The chain recombines TRBV7-9 with TRBJ2-2, with TRBD1 identical over 9 bases. Trimming at V came to 3 bases and at J to 5 bases, leaving 7 bases not matched to a gene. CDR1 and CDR2 from the germline V gene are SEHNR and FQNEAQ (reference sequence). CDR3 size: 16 residues. This CDR3 is CASSLGTGTRTGELFF. Written as DNA, the CDR3 is TGTGCCAGCAGCTTGGGGACAGGGACGAGGACCGGGGAGCTGTTTTTT.

This clonotype was observed at least ten times. V is TRBV19 and J is TRBJ2-2; D gene uncertain. This CDR3 comprises 14 residues. Germline V gene sequence: CDR1 LNHDA, CDR2 SQIVND (reference sequence). V was pared by 3 bases and J by 3 bases, with 8 bases between. The DNA for the CDR3 is TGTGCCAGTAGTATCAACCTATACACCGGGGAGCTGTTTTTT. Its translation: CASSINLYTGELFF.

The sample holds one count of this clonotype. The chain has TRBV5-1 and TRBJ2-5; 10 nucleotides align to TRBD1. Germline values: CDR1 SGHRS, CDR2 YFSETQ. CDR3 size: 15 residues. The trim removed 4 bases at V and 1 base at J, leaving 4 bases unmatched. CDR3 nucleotides: TGCGCCAGCAGCGGGGGGACAGGGGTCCAAGAGACCCAGTACTTC. Protein: CASSGGTGVQETQYF.

In its sample, this clonotype was seen a few times. This chain uses TRBV20-1 with TRBJ1-2; D perhaps matches TRBD1 (5 bases). Germline V gene data show CDR1 as DFQATT and CDR2 as SNEGSKA (reference sequence). This CDR3 spans 17 amino acids. Trimming removed 2 bases at V and 8 bases at J, with 27 bases between. CDR3 sequence: CSARTLGLNPPTGGYTF. In DNA, the CDR3 is TGCAGTGCTAGAACTTTGGGACTCAACCCACCCACTGGCGGCTACACCTTC.

The chain couples TRBV27 to TRBJ1-2, with 7 bases that match TRBD1. The CDR3 sequence is 12 residues long. Germline assignment: CDR1 MNHEY and CDR2 SMNVEV (reference sequence). J lost 5 bases, V lost 6 bases, and 3 bases had no gene match. The CDR3 DNA is TGTGCCAGCAGGCAGGGGGATTATGGCTACACCTTC. Translating it yields CASRQGDYGYTF.

This clonotype was recorded a few times. The chain joins TRBV3-1 to TRBJ2-5; 7 bases are shared with TRBD2. Losses at the gene ends were 1 base for V and 5 bases for J; bases not matched to a gene: 7. The CDR3 length is 15 residues. Germline values: CDR1 LGHDT, CDR2 YNNKEL (reference sequence). CDR3 sequence reads: CASSQASAGVETQYF. CDR3 coding DNA: TGTGCCAGCAGCCAAGCATCCGCGGGAGTGGAGACCCAGTACTTC.

The V gene is TRBV29-1, the J gene TRBJ1-2; TRBD1 aligns across 9 bases. V trimming: 1 base; J trimming: 1 base; junction bases outside the gene matches: 7. Germline V gene sequence: CDR1 SQVTM, CDR2 ANQGSEA. This CDR3 region has 16 residues. CDR3 nucleotides: TGCAGCGTTGAAGCACTTCCGGGACAGGGTAACTATGGCTACACCTTC. This translates into CSVEALPGQGNYGYTF.

This clonotype showed up many times. The rearrangement uses TRBV11-2 and TRBJ1-4; perhaps TRBD1 as D (6 bases). The CDR3 contains 15 residues. V was trimmed by 3 bases and J by 8 bases, leaving 16 bases between them. CDR1 and CDR2 (germline): SGHAT, FQNNGV. This chain's CDR3 is CASSFRGGAGEKLFF. In nucleotides, the CDR3 is TGTGCCAGCAGCTTTCGGGGGGGCGCAGGGGAAAAACTGTTTTTT.

This clonotype turned up a few times. The chain uses TRBV5-1 and TRBJ2-5, with 8 positions matching TRBD1. Germline CDR1 is SGHRS and CDR2 is YFSETQ. This CDR3 has 17 residues. Trimming cost V 3 bases and J 4 bases; bases outside gene matches: 14. The CDR3 sequence is CASSSLQGAGHGETQYF. The CDR3 DNA follows: TGCGCCAGCAGCTCACTCCAGGGGGCAGGACATGGAGAGACCCAGTACTTC.

This clonotype has a count of ten or more. This rearrangement joins TRBV10-1 to TRBJ2-3; D uncertain. V gave up 1 base and J gave up 5 bases, with 10 bases separating them. The CDR3 extends over 14 amino acids. Per germline, CDR1 WNHNN and CDR2 SYGVQD (reference sequence). CDR3 region: CASSEWASQDTQYF. CDR3 DNA: TGCGCCAGCAGTGAGTGGGCCTCGCAAGATACGCAGTATTTT.

This clonotype was detected only a few times. The rearrangement links TRBV2 to TRBJ2-7; a weak D match, TRBD2 (6 bases). This CDR3 comprises 18 residues. V lost 6 bases, J lost 5 bases, and 29 bases lay in between. The germline V gene encodes CDR1 SNHLY and CDR2 FYNNEI. CDR3 sequence reads: CASSPRGSSGANNDEQYF. CDR3 sequence (DNA): TGTGCCAGCAGCCCACGGGGTTCATCGGGAGCGAACAACGACGAGCAGTACTTC.

The chain joins TRBV7-2 to TRBJ2-7, with D unclear. The V and J ends lost 5 bases and 4 bases respectively, with 12 bases between them. The germline V gene encodes CDR1 SGHTA and CDR2 FQGNSA. The CDR3 loop spans 13 amino acids. The CDR3 DNA reads TGTGCCAGCAGCCTTACCTCCCGGTACGAGCAGTACTTC. Its protein is CASSLTSRYEQYF. Filled out from reference TRBV7-2 and TRBJ2-7, the complete variable domain reads GAGVSQSPSNKVTEKGKDVELRCDPISGHTALYWYRQSLGQGLEFLIYFQGNSAPDKSGLPSDRFSAERTGGSVSTLTIQRTQQEDSAVYLCASSLTSRYEQYFGPGTRLTVT.

The chain recombines TRBV28 with TRBJ2-7; the match to TRBD1 covers 7 bases. V shed 2 bases and J 6 bases; nucleotides not matched to a gene: 7. There are 14 residues in the CDR3. Germline V gives CDR1 MDHEN, CDR2 SYDVKM. As DNA, the CDR3 is TGTGCCAGCAGTTTAGTACAGGGGATGGCCGAGCAGTACTTC. Translating it yields CASSLVQGMAEQYF.

V gene TRBV28 combines with J gene TRBJ2-7; D not resolved. The CDR3 covers 12 residues. Trimming took 4 bases from V and 0 from J, leaving 4 bases between them. CDR1 and CDR2 from the germline V gene are MDHEN and SYDVKM. CDR3 sequence: CASSWSSYEQYF. Written as DNA, the CDR3 is TGTGCCAGCAGTTGGAGCTCCTACGAGCAGTACTTC.

This chain connects TRBV12-2 to TRBJ2-3; the table gives TRBD1 as D, unverified against the DNA. TRBV12-2 is annotated as a pseudogene. The CDR3 spans 20 residues. The CDR3 bases are TGTGCAAGTCGCTTTACAGGGGCCCTTGGGAATGGGGGAGGAACAGATACGCAGTATTTT. It yields the protein CASRFTGALGNGGGTDTQYF.

The table lists this clonotype with many counts. This rearrangement joins TRBV7-2 to TRBJ2-7; tentatively, D is TRBD2 (5 bases). Germline V gene data show CDR1 as SGHTA and CDR2 as FQGNSA. CDR3 size: 14 residues. Trimming took off 0 bases at V and 4 bases at J, with 10 bases between the two ends. CDR3 sequence: CASSLAPREYEQYF. CDR3 coding DNA: TGTGCCAGCAGCTTAGCCCCTCGGGAATACGAGCAGTACTTC.

This clonotype has a handful of counts. The V and J genes are TRBV24-1 and TRBJ2-2; D remains unclear. CDR3 size: 15 residues. Germline V gene data show CDR1 as KGHDR and CDR2 as SFDVKD. With 0 bases removed from V and 2 bases from J, the gap between germline ends came to 6 bases. In nucleotides, the CDR3 is TGTGCCACCAGTGATTTGCGGCAAAACACCGGGGAGCTGTTTTTT. Protein product: CATSDLRQNTGELFF.